This T cell receptor beta chain was obtained from a study of T cells in Graves' hyperthyroidism and ophthalmopathy. Amplified TCR beta CDR3 regions derived from RNA transcripts. An initial round of RT-PCR targeting the TCR CDR3 relied on the HTBI primer set. TCRdb independently ran MiXCR on the multiplex PCR reads; one entry per CDR3 protein. This sample carries roughly 300,000 distinct CDR3 sequences, approximately 13% of them seen once, and the ten largest clones take about 22%. Stability of Graves' hyperthyroidism was defined as absent ophthalmopathy progression within 18 months. Lactation, pregnancy, other autoimmune disease or uncontrolled infection excluded patients. V was clipped by 4 bases and J by 9 bases; unmatched bases: 9. The CDR3 runs to 14 residues.

This chain uses TRBV12-3 or TRBV12-4 with TRBJ2-1, with TRBD2 identical over 7 bases. The source material was blood. The receptor was isolated from a woman younger than 45 with Graves' hyperthyroidism. CDR3 protein: CASSYPTSEGEQFF. The CDR3 DNA reads TGTGCCAGCAGTTATCCCACTAGCGAGGGTGAGCAGTTCTTC.